This TCR beta chain was retrieved from a study of control samples from healthy donors and cancer patients. Using immunoSEQ multiplex PCR, the repertoire was profiled, and TCRdb retains in-frame clones only, with some absent. The repertoire includes tens of thousands of clones, less than 90% of them detected once, and just under 4% sits in the top ten. V lost 3 bases and J 7 bases, leaving 22 bases between the germline ends. The CDR3 has 15 residues. Germline V gene sequence: CDR1 DFQATT, CDR2 SNEGSKA (reference sequence). The clonotype was recovered from a woman between 45 and 65 years old in good health. Sequenced sample: blood. V usage is TRBV20-1 and J usage is TRBJ2-7; D unresolved. The CDR3 spells CSASGRSTGAWEQYF. In DNA form, the CDR3 reads TGCAGTGCTAGTGGAAGATCGACGGGTGCGTGGGAGCAGTACTTC.